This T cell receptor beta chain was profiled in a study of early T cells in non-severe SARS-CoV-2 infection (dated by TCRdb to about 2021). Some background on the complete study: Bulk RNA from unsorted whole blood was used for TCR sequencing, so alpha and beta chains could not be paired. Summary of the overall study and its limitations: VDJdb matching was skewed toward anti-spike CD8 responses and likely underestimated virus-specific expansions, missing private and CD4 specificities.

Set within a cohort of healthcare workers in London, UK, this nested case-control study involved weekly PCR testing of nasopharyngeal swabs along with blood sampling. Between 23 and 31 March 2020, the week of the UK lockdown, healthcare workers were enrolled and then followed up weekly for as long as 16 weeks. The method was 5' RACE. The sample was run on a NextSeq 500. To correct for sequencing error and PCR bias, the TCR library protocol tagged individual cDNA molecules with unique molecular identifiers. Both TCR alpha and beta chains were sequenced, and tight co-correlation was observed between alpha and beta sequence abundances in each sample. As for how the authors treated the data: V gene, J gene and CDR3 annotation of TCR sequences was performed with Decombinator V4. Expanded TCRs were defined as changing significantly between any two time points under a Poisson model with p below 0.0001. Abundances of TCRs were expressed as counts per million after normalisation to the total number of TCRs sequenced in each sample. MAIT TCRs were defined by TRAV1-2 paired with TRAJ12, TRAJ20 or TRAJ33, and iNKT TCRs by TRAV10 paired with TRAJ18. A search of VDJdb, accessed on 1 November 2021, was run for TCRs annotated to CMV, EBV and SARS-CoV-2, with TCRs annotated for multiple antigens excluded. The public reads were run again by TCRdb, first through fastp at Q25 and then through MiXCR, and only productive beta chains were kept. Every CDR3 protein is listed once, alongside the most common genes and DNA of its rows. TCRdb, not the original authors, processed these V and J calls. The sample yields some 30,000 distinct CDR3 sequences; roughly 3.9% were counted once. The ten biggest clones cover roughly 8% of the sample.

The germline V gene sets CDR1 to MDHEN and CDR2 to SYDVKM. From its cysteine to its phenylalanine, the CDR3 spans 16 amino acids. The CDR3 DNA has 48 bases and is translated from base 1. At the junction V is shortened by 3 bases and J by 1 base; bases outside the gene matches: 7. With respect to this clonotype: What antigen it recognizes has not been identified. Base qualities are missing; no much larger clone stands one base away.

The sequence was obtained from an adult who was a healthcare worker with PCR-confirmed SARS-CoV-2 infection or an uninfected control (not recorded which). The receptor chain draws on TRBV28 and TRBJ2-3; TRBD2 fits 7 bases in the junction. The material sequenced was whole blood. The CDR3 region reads CASSLGGVERTDTQYF. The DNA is TGTGCCAGCAGTTTGGGGGGGGTGGAGCGCACAGATACGCAGTATTTT.